This T cell receptor beta chain was obtained from a study of T cell responses to AZD1222 COVID-19 vaccine. The germline gives CDR1 SGHNT, CDR2 YENEEA. The V and J ends lost 3 bases and 2 bases respectively, with 8 bases between them. The CDR3 is made up of 14 amino acids. Produced via immunoSEQ multiplex PCR; TCRdb's table is partial and in-frame only. The sample lists some 88,000 clones, just over 90% seen once, with 5.4% in the top ten. The receptor comes from an adult who received the AZD1222 COVID-19 vaccine. The sequencing used peripheral blood, collected 28 days after the second AZD1222 dose. The chain joins TRBV11-3 to TRBJ2-1; D may be TRBD1 (6 bases). The CDR3 coding sequence is TGTGCCAGCAGCTTCCAGGGGCCCTACAATGAGCAGTTCTTC. It translates to CASSFQGPYNEQFF.